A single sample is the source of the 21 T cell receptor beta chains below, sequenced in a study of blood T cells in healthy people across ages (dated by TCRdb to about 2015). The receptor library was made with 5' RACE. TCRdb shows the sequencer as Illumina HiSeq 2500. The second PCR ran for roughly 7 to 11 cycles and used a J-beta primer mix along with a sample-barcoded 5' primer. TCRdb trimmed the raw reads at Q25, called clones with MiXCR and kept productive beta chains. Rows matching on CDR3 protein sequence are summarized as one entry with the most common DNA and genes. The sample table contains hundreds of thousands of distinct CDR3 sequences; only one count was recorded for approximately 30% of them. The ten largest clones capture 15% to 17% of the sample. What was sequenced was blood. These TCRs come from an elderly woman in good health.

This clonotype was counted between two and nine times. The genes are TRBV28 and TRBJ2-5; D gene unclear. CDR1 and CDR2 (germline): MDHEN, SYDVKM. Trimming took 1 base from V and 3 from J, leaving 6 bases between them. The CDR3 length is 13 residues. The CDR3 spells CASSLSVEETQYF. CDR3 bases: TGTGCCAGCAGTTTATCAGTGGAAGAGACCCAGTACTTC. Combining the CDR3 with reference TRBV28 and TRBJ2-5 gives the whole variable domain DVKVTQSSRYLVKRTGEKVFLECVQDMDHENMFWYRQDPGLGLRLIYFSYDVKMKEKGDIPEGYSVSREKKERFSLILESASTNQTSMYLCASSLSVEETQYFGPGTRLLVL.

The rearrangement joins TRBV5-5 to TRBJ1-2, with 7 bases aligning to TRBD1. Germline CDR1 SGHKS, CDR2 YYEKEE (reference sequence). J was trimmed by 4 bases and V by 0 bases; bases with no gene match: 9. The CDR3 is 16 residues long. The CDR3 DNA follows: TGTGCCAGCAGCTTGGCCTTGACAGGGACTCTCTATGGCTACACCTTC. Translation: CASSLALTGTLYGYTF.

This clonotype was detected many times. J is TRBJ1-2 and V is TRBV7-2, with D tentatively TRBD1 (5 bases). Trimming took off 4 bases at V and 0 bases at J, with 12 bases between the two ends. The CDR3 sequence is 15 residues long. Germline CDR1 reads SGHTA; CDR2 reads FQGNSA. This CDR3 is CASSSQGRANYGYTF. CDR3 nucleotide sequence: TGTGCCAGCAGCTCGCAGGGAAGAGCTAACTATGGCTACACCTTC.

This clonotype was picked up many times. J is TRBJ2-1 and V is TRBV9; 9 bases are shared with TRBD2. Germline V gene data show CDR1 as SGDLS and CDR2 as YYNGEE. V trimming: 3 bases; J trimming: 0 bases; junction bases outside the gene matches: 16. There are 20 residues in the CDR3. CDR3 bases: TGTGCCAGCAGCGCTGATCTAGCGGGGCCAGGAATTGACTCCTACAATGAGCAGTTCTTC. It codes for CASSADLAGPGIDSYNEQFF.

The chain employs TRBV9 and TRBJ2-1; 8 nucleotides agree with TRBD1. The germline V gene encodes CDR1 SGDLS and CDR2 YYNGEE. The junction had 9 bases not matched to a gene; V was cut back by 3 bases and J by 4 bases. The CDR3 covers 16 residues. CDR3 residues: CASSGNPGTGYNEQFF. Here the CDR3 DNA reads TGTGCCAGCAGCGGGAACCCCGGGACAGGATACAATGAGCAGTTCTTC. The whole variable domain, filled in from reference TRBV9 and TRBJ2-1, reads DSGVTQTPKHLITATGQRVTLRCSPRSGDLSVYWYQQSLDQGLQFLIQYYNGEERAKGNILERFSAQQFPDLHSELNLSSLELGDSALYFCASSGNPGTGYNEQFFGPGTRLTVL.

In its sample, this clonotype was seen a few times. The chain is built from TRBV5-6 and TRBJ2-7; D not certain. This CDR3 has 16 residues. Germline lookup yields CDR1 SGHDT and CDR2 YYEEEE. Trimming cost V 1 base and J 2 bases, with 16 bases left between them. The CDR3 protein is CASSLLVEQEPYEQYF. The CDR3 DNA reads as TGTGCCAGCAGCTTGTTGGTGGAGCAGGAGCCCTACGAGCAGTACTTC.

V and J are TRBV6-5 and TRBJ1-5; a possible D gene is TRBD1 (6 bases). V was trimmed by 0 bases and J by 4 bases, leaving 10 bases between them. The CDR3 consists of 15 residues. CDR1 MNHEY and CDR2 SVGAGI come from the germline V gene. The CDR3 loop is CASSYSIQGNQPQHF. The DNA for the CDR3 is TGTGCCAGCAGTTACTCAATACAGGGAAATCAGCCCCAGCATTTT.

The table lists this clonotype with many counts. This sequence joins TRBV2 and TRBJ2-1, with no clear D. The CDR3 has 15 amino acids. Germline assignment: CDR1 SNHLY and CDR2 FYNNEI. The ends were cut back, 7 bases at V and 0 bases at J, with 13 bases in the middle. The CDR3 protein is CASKARSDSYNEQFF. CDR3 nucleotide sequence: TGTGCCAGCAAGGCCAGATCCGACTCCTACAATGAGCAGTTCTTC.

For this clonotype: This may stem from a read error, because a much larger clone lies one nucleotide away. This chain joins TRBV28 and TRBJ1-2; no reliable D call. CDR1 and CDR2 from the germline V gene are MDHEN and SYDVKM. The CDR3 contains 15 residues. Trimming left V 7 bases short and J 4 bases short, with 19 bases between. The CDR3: CASNSRRNAIYGYTF. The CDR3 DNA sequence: TGTGCCAGCAATTCTAGAAGGAACGCCATCTATGGCTACACCTTC.

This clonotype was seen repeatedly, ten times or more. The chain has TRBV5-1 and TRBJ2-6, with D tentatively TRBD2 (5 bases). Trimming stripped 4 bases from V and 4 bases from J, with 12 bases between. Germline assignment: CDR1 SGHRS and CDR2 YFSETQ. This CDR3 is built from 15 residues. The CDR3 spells CASSRSGSGANVLTF. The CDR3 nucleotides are TGCGCCAGCAGCCGTTCGGGGAGCGGGGCCAACGTCCTGACTTTC.

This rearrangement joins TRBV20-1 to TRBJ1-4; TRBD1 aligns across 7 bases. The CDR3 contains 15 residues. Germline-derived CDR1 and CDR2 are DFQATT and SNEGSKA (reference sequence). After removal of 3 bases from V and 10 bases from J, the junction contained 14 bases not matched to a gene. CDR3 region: CSARASTGQEGKLFF. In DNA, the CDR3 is TGCAGTGCTAGGGCTTCGACAGGGCAAGAAGGAAAACTGTTTTTT.

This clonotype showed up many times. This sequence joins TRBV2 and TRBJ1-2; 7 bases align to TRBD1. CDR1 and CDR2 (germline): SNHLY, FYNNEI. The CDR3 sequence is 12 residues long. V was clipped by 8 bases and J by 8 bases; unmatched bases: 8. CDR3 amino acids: CASSTGVEGYTF. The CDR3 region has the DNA TGTGCCAGCTCCACAGGGGTTGAGGGCTACACCTTC.

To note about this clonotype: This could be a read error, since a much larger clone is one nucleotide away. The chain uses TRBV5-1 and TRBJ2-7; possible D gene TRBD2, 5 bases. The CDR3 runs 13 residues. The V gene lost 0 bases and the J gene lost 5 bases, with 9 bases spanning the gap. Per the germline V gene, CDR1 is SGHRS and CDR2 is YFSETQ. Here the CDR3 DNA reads TGCGCCAGCAGCTTGGTGGGGAGCCACGAGCAGTACTTC. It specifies CASSLVGSHEQYF.

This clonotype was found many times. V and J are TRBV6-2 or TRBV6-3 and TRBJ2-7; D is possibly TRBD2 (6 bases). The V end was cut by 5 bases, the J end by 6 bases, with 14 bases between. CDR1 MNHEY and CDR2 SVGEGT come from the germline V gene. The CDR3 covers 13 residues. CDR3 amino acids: CASSHRGGLEQYF. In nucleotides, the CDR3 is TGTGCCAGCAGTCACCGGGGAGGTCTCGAGCAGTACTTC.

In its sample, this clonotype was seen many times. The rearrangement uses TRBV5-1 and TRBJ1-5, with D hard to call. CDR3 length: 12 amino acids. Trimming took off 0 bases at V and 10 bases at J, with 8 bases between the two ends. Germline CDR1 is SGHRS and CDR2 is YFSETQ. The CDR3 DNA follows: TGCGCCAGCAGCTTGGCTGATGGACCCCAGCATTTT. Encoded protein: CASSLADGPQHF.

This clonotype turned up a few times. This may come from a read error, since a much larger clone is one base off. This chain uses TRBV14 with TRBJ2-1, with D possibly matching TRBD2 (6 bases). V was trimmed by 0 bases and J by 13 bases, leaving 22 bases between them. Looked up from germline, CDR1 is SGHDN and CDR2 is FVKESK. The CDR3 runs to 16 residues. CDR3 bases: TGTGCCAGCAGCCAAGATCCCTCTACTAGACGGGAGACCCAGTTCTTC. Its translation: CASSQDPSTRRETQFF.

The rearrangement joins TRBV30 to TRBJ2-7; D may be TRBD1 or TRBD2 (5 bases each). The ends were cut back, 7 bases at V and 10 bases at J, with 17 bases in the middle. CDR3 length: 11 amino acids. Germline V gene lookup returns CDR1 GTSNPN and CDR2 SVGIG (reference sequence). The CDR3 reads CALVGGPLQYF. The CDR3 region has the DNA TGTGCCTTGGTTGGGGGACCCCTACAGTACTTC.

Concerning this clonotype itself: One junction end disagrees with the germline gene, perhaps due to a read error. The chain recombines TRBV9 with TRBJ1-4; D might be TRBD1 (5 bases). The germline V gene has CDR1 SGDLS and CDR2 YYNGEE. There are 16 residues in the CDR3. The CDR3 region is CASSAGGASINEKRFF. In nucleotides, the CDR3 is TGTGCCAGCAGCGCAGGAGGGGCCTCCATTAATGAAAAACGGTTTTTT.

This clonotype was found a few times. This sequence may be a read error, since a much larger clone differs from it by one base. CDR3 sequence (DNA): TGCGCCAGCAGCTTCCGGGTTCCGCGAGTGACCTCCTACAATGAGCAGTACTTC. It encodes CASSFRVPRVTSYNEQYF. This chain links TRBV5-1 with TRBJ2-7; D unresolved. The length of the CDR3 is 18 residues. Trimming took off 2 bases at V and 7 bases at J, with 28 bases between the two ends. CDR1 and CDR2 from the germline V gene are SGHRS and YFSETQ.

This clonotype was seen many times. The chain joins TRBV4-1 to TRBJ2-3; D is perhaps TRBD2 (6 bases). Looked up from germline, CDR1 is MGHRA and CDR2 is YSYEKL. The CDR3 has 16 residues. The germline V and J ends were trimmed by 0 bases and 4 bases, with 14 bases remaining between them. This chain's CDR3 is CASSQDSGRGSDTQYF. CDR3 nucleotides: TGCGCCAGCAGCCAAGACTCGGGCCGGGGGTCAGATACGCAGTATTTT.

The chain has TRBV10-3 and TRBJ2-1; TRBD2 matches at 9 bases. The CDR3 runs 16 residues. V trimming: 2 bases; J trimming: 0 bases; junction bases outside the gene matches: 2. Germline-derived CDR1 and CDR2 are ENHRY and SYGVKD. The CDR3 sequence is CAISEAGGPSYNEQFF. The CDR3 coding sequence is TGTGCCATCAGTGAGGCGGGAGGGCCCTCCTACAATGAGCAGTTCTTC.